This entry features one T cell receptor (beta chain) sequence. Its specificity is not known. TCRdb passed the reads through MiXCR, listing each CDR3 protein once. The sample carries 300,000 to 400,000 distinct CDR3 sequences, 25% to 35% recorded once. This sample was taken from a study of T cell repertoires in cytomegalovirus infection. Germline V gene data show CDR1 as SEHNR and CDR2 as FQNEAQ (reference sequence). This CDR3 has 14 residues. Deletions cut 3 bases from V and 9 bases from J, with 15 bases between. The origin of this receptor is a human donor in good health (CMV status not recorded). Some clones in this sample may be carry-over from other donors' samples. V gene TRBV7-9 combines with J gene TRBJ2-1; perhaps TRBD2 as D (5 bases). The sequencing here drew on cultured PBMCs, taken from culture after CMV antigen stimulation. CDR3 coding DNA: TGTGCCAGCAGCTTGGAACTAGTGTTGTCTGAGCAGTTCTTC. Its translation is CASSLELVLSEQFF.